What follows are 23 T cell receptor beta chains derived from one specimen sequenced in a study of blood T cell repertoires in COVID-19. Repertoires were generated with immunoSEQ multiplex PCR, while TCRdb's copy carries only in-frame clones and drops some. The data show 80,000 to 95,000 clones, around 90% seen once. Sequenced input: peripheral blood. Receptors originate from a woman in her 70s with acute or convalescent COVID-19.

This clone was counted a single time. The V call is TRBV11-2, the J call TRBJ2-3; D is perhaps TRBD2 (5 bases). The CDR3 is 15 amino acids. The germline V and J ends were trimmed by 0 bases and 3 bases, with 10 bases remaining between them. Germline V gives CDR1 SGHAT, CDR2 FQNNGV. The CDR3 DNA reads TGTGCCAGCAGCTTAGAGTTTACTAGAACAGATACGCAGTATTTT. This codes for CASSLEFTRTDTQYF.

The rearrangement uses TRBV19 and TRBJ2-2; the D gene is possibly TRBD2 (5 bases). The ends were cut back, 1 base at V and 6 bases at J, with 9 bases in the middle. CDR1 is LNHDA, CDR2 SQIVND, per germline (reference sequence). The CDR3 sequence is 14 residues long. The CDR3 is CASSIALAAGELFF. CDR3 nucleotide sequence: TGTGCCAGTAGTATAGCCCTAGCAGCCGGGGAGCTGTTTTTT.

The J gene is TRBJ1-1, the V gene TRBV5-6; possibly TRBD1 for D (5 bases). CDR3 size: 14 residues. The V gene lost 1 base and the J gene lost 8 bases, with 15 bases spanning the gap. Germline CDR1 reads SGHDT; CDR2 reads YYEEEE. The CDR3 DNA is TGTGCCAGCAGCTTGTATGGGGGGACCCGGGAAGCTTTCTTT. This gives the protein CASSLYGGTREAFF.

This sequence joins TRBV5-5 and TRBJ2-2; maybe TRBD1 (6 bases). In germline, CDR1 is SGHKS, CDR2 YYEKEE (reference sequence). This CDR3 contains 15 residues. The V and J ends lost 1 base and 1 base respectively, with 8 bases between them. The CDR3 here is CASSLLGQNTGELFF. The CDR3 DNA is TGTGCCAGCAGCTTGTTGGGACAGAACACCGGGGAGCTGTTTTTT.

V gene TRBV7-2 combines with J gene TRBJ2-2; weak D call: TRBD1 (6 bases). CDR1 and CDR2 from the germline V gene are SGHTA and FQGNSA. CDR3 size: 15 residues. Trimming stripped 2 bases from V and 3 bases from J, with 10 bases between. The CDR3 DNA sequence: TGTGCCAGCAGCTTATCAGGGGCGGACACCGGGGAGCTGTTTTTT. It yields the protein CASSLSGADTGELFF. The full variable domain, in which reference TRBV7-2 and TRBJ2-2 provide the parts outside the CDR3, is GAGVSQSPSNKVTEKGKDVELRCDPISGHTALYWYRQSLGQGLEFLIYFQGNSAPDKSGLPSDRFSAERTGGSVSTLTIQRTQQEDSAVYLCASSLSGADTGELFFGEGSRLTVL.

V gene TRBV7-8 combines with J gene TRBJ2-1; 8 bases are shared with TRBD2. The CDR3 consists of 14 residues. J gave up 7 bases and V 1 base, and 3 bases lay outside the gene matches. Germline assignment: CDR1 SGHVS and CDR2 FQNEAQ. The CDR3 DNA is TGTGCCAGCAGCTTAGGAGCGGGAGTTAATGAGCAGTTCTTC. Its protein is CASSLGAGVNEQFF.

The J gene is TRBJ1-4, the V gene TRBV28; 8 bases are shared with TRBD1. This CDR3 comprises 17 residues. CDR1 is MDHEN and CDR2 is SYDVKM in the germline V gene. V lost 2 bases to trimming and J lost 0 bases; unmatched junction nucleotides: 5. CDR3 loop: CASSLPGTGATNEKLFF. The CDR3 bases are TGTGCCAGCAGTTTACCCGGGACAGGCGCAACTAATGAAAAACTGTTTTTT.

J is TRBJ2-5 and V is TRBV14, with D possibly TRBD1 on 6 matching bases. The germline V gene has CDR1 SGHDN and CDR2 FVKESK. The CDR3 sequence is 16 residues long. Between the trimmed V and J ends, which lost 2 bases and 0 bases, there was a span of 13 bases. DNA of the CDR3: TGTGCCAGCAGCCAAACCACAGGGAAGTACCAAGAGACCCAGTACTTC. Amino acids: CASSQTTGKYQETQYF.

The chain uses TRBV28 and TRBJ2-3; a possible D gene is TRBD2 (5 bases). This CDR3 has 14 amino acids. The V end was cut by 10 bases, the J end by 4 bases, with 18 bases between. Germline V gene lookup returns CDR1 MDHEN and CDR2 SYDVKM. The CDR3 DNA sequence: TGTGCCACGCGTTTGGGAGCAGCAGCAGATACGCAGTATTTT. Translating it yields CATRLGAAADTQYF. The full variable domain, its missing parts supplied by reference TRBV28 and TRBJ2-3, is DVKVTQSSRYLVKRTGEKVFLECVQDMDHENMFWYRQDPGLGLRLIYFSYDVKMKEKGDIPEGYSVSREKKERFSLILESASTNQTSMYLCATRLGAAADTQYFGPGTRLTVL.

The chain is built from TRBV5-1 and TRBJ1-2; 7 nucleotides agree with TRBD1. The V segment lost 4 bases and the J segment 4 bases; nucleotides outside the gene matches: 13. The length of the CDR3 is 16 residues. The germline CDR1 and CDR2 sequences are SGHRS and YFSETQ. The CDR3 reads CASSPLAGGMSYGYTF. The CDR3 DNA sequence: TGCGCCAGCAGCCCTCTGGCAGGGGGAATGTCCTATGGCTACACCTTC.

The chain links TRBV6-1 to TRBJ2-3, with D possibly matching TRBD1 (6 bases). The length of the CDR3 is 21 residues. Germline-derived CDR1 and CDR2 are MNHNS and SASEGT. V gave up 2 bases and J gave up 2 bases, with 29 bases separating them. CDR3 region: CASSELVRGPYHSLNTDTQYF. CDR3 nucleotide sequence: TGTGCCAGCAGTGAACTGGTCAGGGGCCCCTACCATTCTCTTAACACAGATACGCAGTATTTT.

This chain joins TRBV7-9 and TRBJ2-3; 10 bases map to TRBD2. The V gene's germline CDR1 is SEHNR and CDR2 FQNEAQ (reference sequence). The V gene end was trimmed by 6 bases and the J gene end by 2 bases; junction bases not matched to a gene: 2. CDR3 length: 14 amino acids. The CDR3 is CASRTSGFTDTQYF. The DNA of the CDR3 is TGTGCCAGCAGGACTAGCGGGTTCACAGATACGCAGTATTTT.

This clone was found once. The genes are TRBV19 and TRBJ1-5; D perhaps matches TRBD1 (6 bases). CDR1 and CDR2 (germline): LNHDA, SQIVND (reference sequence). CDR3 length equals 16 residues. Trimming stripped 5 bases from V and 0 bases from J, with 14 bases between. CDR3 in amino acids: CASSYGGANSNQPQHF. In nucleotides, the CDR3 is TGTGCCAGTAGTTATGGGGGGGCCAATAGCAATCAGCCCCAGCATTTT. Filled out from reference TRBV19 and TRBJ1-5, the complete variable domain reads DGGITQSPKYLFRKEGQNVTLSCEQNLNHDAMYWYRQDPGQGLRLIYYSQIVNDFQKGDIAEGYSVSREKKESFPLTVTSAQKNPTAFYLCASSYGGANSNQPQHFGDGTRLSIL.

V is TRBV7-9 and J is TRBJ1-1; D gene unclear. The CDR3 is 14 amino acids. Germline CDR1 SEHNR, CDR2 FQNEAQ (reference sequence). V gave up 2 bases and J gave up 4 bases, with 11 bases separating them. CDR3 nucleotide sequence: TGTGCCAGCAGCTTAACAGAACTTAGCACTGAAGCTTTCTTT. As protein: CASSLTELSTEAFF.

The chain recombines TRBV4-1 with TRBJ2-5; possible D gene TRBD1, 7 bases. CDR1 and CDR2 (germline): MGHRA, YSYEKL. V lost 0 bases, J lost 4 bases, and 15 bases lay in between. This CDR3 comprises 16 residues. In DNA, the CDR3 is TGCGCCAGCAGCCAAGAGTGGGGCAGGGGGGCAGAGACCCAGTACTTC. Protein sequence: CASSQEWGRGAETQYF.

Remarks on this clone: The CDR3 carries no conserved terminal phenylalanine or tryptophan, so it likely arises from a read error. The DNA is left out, because the CDR3 cannot be placed on it with certainty; the CDR3 is given as TCRdb lists it. V and J are TRBV21-1 and TRBJ2-7; the D call TRBD2 from the table was never checked on the DNA. TRBV21-1 is an annotated pseudogene. Including both end residues, the CDR3 is 8 amino acids long. The CDR3 reads CASRAGGS.

The chain combines TRBV5-6 with TRBJ1-2; D is undetermined. The CDR3 loop spans 12 amino acids. The V end was cut by 4 bases, the J end by 5 bases, with 9 bases between. Germline V gives CDR1 SGHDT, CDR2 YYEEEE. DNA for the CDR3: TGTGCCAGCAGCCGCGGCGGATATGGCTACACCTTC. Its protein is CASSRGGYGYTF.

This rearrangement joins TRBV19 to TRBJ1-5; D is unresolved. V lost 1 base and J lost 4, with 8 bases in between. The CDR3 is 14 amino acids. CDR1 and CDR2 from the germline V gene are LNHDA and SQIVND (reference sequence). The CDR3 sequence: CASSIAQDNQPQHF. DNA for the CDR3: TGTGCCAGTAGTATAGCTCAGGATAATCAGCCCCAGCATTTT.

The gene calls are TRBV19 and TRBJ2-2; 9 nucleotides match TRBD2. Germline V gene data show CDR1 as LNHDA and CDR2 as SQIVND (reference sequence). V lost 4 bases to trimming and J lost 4 bases; unmatched junction nucleotides: 10. The CDR3 loop spans 17 amino acids. CDR3 in DNA: TGTGCCAGTAGTACCCCCCTAGCGGGAAAAAGCACCGGGGAGCTGTTTTTT. Its translation is CASSTPLAGKSTGELFF.

In DNA form, the CDR3 reads TGTGCCAGCAGTTCCAACAACTATCGGGACTATGGCTACACCTTC. This codes for CASSSNNYRDYGYTF. The J gene is TRBJ1-2, the V gene TRBV28; D is uncertain. This CDR3 has 15 residues. The V and J ends lost 4 bases and 3 bases respectively, with 15 bases between them. Germline assignment: CDR1 MDHEN and CDR2 SYDVKM.

This chain connects TRBV19 to TRBJ2-1, with 9 bases that match TRBD2. CDR1 and CDR2 from the germline V gene are LNHDA and SQIVND (reference sequence). The CDR3 loop spans 16 amino acids. V lost 1 base to trimming and J lost 1 base; unmatched junction nucleotides: 2. In DNA form, the CDR3 reads TGTGCCAGTAGTATAGGCGGGGGGGTATCCTACAATGAGCAGTTCTTC. It translates to CASSIGGGVSYNEQFF. The whole variable domain, filled in from reference TRBV19 and TRBJ2-1, reads DGGITQSPKYLFRKEGQNVTLSCEQNLNHDAMYWYRQDPGQGLRLIYYSQIVNDFQKGDIAEGYSVSREKKESFPLTVTSAQKNPTAFYLCASSIGGGVSYNEQFFGPGTRLTVL.

This chain joins TRBV19 and TRBJ2-5; D might be TRBD2 (6 bases). V lost 3 bases to trimming and J lost 5 bases, with 10 bases between them. The CDR3 is 13 amino acids. Per the germline V gene, CDR1 is LNHDA and CDR2 is SQIVND (reference sequence). This chain's CDR3 is CASSIGGIETQYF. DNA of the CDR3: TGTGCCAGTAGTATTGGGGGGATCGAGACCCAGTACTTC.

The gene calls are TRBV5-1 and TRBJ2-5, with unresolved D. Germline V lookup: CDR1 SGHRS, CDR2 YFSETQ. This CDR3 contains 12 residues. V lost 1 base to trimming and J lost 4 bases, with 5 bases between them. The CDR3: CASSLTTETQYF. The CDR3 DNA reads as TGCGCCAGCAGCTTGACTACAGAGACCCAGTACTTC.